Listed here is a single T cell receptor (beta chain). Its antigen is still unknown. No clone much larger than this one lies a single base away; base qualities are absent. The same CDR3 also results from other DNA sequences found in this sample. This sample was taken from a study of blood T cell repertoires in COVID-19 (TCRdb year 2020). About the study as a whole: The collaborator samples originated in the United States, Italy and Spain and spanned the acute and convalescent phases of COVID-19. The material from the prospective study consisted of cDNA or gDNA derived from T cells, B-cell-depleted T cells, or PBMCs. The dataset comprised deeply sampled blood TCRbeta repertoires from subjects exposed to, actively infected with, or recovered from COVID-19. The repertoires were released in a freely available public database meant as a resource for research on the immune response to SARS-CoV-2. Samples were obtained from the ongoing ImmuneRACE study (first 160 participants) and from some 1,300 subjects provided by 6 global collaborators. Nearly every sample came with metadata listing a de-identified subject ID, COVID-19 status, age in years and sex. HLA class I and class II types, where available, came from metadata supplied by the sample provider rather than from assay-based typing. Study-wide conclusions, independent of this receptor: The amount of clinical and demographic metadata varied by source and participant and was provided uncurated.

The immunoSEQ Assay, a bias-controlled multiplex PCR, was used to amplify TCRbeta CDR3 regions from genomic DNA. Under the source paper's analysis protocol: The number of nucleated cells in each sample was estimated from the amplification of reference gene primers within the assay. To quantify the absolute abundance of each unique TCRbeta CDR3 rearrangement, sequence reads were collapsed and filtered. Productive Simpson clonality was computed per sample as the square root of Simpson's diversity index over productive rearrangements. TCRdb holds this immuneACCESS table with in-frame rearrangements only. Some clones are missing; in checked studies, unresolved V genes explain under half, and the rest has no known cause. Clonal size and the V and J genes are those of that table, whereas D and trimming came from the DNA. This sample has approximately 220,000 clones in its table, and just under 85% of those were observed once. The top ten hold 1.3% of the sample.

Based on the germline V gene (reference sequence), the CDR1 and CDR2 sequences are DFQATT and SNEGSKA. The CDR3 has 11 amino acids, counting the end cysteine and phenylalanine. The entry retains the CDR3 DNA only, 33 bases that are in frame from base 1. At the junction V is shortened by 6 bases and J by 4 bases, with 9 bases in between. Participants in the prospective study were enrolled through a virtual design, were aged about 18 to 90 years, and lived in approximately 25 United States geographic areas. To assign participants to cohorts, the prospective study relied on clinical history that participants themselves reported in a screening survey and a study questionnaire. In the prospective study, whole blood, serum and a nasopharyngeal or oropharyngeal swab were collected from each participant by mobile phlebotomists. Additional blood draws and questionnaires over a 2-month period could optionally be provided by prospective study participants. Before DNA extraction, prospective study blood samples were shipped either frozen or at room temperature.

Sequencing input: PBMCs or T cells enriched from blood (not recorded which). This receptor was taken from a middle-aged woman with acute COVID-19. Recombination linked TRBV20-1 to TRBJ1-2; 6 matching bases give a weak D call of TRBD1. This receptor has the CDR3 CSASRGYGYTF. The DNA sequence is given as TGCAGTGCCAGCAGGGGCTATGGCTACACCTTC.